Here is one T cell receptor beta chain with its context. This clone's antigen is unknown. It has no much larger one-base neighbor in the sample; base qualities were not kept. TCR CDR3 regions were amplified from genomic DNA by multiplex PCR using the deep immunoSEQ assay. Extracted genomic DNA from each cell subset was spread evenly across all wells of several immunoSEQ 96-well plates, with each plate serving as a replicate. Each replicate PCR for sorted subsets received about 200 ng genomic DNA, equal to roughly 30,000 T cell genomes. The purified libraries were quantified using a Qubit 3.0 fluorometer, sized with a Bioanalyzer 2100, and then quantified again using the KAPA Library Quantification kit. Every immunoSEQ 96-well plate was sequenced on a dedicated single-read 150-cycle Illumina NextSeq 550 flow cell. In the original analysis: Because the immunoSEQ output held only junctional sequences and lacked quality scores, the filtering could not match the filtering applied to full-length reads. Sequences were annotated with PyIR, a Python wrapper for IgBLAST v1.9, and V/J genes and CDR3 were assigned using IMGT germline references. Reads with weak V/J assignments (E-value above 1e-6), missing CDR3, stop codons, out-of-frame junctions, or ambiguous translated residues were removed. V3J clonotypes were defined by identical inferred V gene, J gene, and CDR3 amino acid sequence. Percentage overlap between repertoires was calculated by dividing the number of shared unique clonotypes by the size of the smaller repertoire. Three approaches were used to assess repertoire richness: RTK rarefaction, the Chao1 estimator, and Recon v2.1 estimates of unobserved clonotypes. For all TCRbeta clonotypes obtained by the gDNA method from a handful of donors, generation probabilities were computed with OLGA. This is the immuneACCESS table as TCRdb keeps it, with only in-frame sequences that have V and J called. A part of the clones is gone; compared with another copy, unresolved V genes explain less than half, and the rest is unexplained. V and J calls and clone size are as listed in that table; D and trimming were resolved from the DNA. The sample yields approximately 810,000 clones; around 93% were counted once. More than 20% of the sample rests with the top ten.

CD8 naive samples were CD45RO-negative cells positively selected for CCR7, giving a CD45RA+CCR7+ population that excluded TemRA cells. Healthy HIV-negative adults with no recently reported acute infections or vaccinations were included as donors. All donors were Caucasian adults living in Nashville, Tennessee, USA. Blood was collected by leukapheresis, and PBMCs were isolated by Ficoll-Histopaque density gradient centrifugation and then cryopreserved in liquid nitrogen vapor phase. Purity and quantity of every magnetically sorted T cell population were checked by analytical flow cytometry. Each sorted fraction had its genomic DNA isolated and then quantified by UV absorbance on a Nanodrop 2000c. CDR1 SQVTM and CDR2 ANQGSEA are derived from the germline V gene. From the cysteine up to the phenylalanine, the CDR3 has a length of 14 residues. Left in the record is the CDR3 DNA by itself, 42 bases read in frame from the first base. V is pared back by 2 bases and J by 2 bases, with 13 bases lying between the germline termini.

This sample was taken from a study of shared clonotypes between healthy human individuals (dated by TCRdb to between 2020 and 2021). For the study in its entirety: The cohort included three men and a couple of women between 18 and 49 years of age. Blood TCR repertoires of five healthy adults were deeply sequenced to estimate repertoire size and the extent of clonotype sharing between individuals. Per donor, three plates each were used for CD4 naive and CD4 memory, two for CD8 naive, and one for CD8 memory. Leukapheresis yielded between about 0.85 and 9.5 billion PBMCs per donor. To increase sequencing depth and limit assay-specific biases, different laboratories used diverse techniques to prepare libraries and sequence TCR repertoires.

Study-wide findings and limitations: Because the study included only a small number of donors, the genetic and exposure-history diversity represented was limited. Based on pairwise subsampling, the degree of clonotype sharing among donors was expected to be affected by sequencing depth. Compared with non-shared clonotypes, the clonotypes found in all four sorted-subset donors had higher generation probabilities. Across a few donors, around 5% of naive CD4, 3% to 4% of naive CD8, roughly 2.3% of memory CD4, and 0.3% to 0.45% of memory CD8 clonotypes were shared. Sampling was restricted to blood, and TCR repertoires in tissues likely differ from the TCR repertoires found in blood. Larger estimated clonotype richness was generally found for naive subsets than for memory subsets. Incomplete sequencing was indicated by rarefaction of sorted-subset datasets, despite the large sequencing depth.

The V gene is TRBV29-1 and the J gene is TRBJ2-7; no confident D gene assignment can be made. The source of this sequence is a man younger than 45 in good health. Sequenced sample: naive CD8+ T cells sorted from blood. The cell subset or site label on this specimen signifies: CD45RA+CCR7+. This receptor has the CDR3 CSVEIDQLTYEQYF. The DNA is TGCAGCGTTGAAATAGACCAACTCACCTACGAGCAGTACTTC.